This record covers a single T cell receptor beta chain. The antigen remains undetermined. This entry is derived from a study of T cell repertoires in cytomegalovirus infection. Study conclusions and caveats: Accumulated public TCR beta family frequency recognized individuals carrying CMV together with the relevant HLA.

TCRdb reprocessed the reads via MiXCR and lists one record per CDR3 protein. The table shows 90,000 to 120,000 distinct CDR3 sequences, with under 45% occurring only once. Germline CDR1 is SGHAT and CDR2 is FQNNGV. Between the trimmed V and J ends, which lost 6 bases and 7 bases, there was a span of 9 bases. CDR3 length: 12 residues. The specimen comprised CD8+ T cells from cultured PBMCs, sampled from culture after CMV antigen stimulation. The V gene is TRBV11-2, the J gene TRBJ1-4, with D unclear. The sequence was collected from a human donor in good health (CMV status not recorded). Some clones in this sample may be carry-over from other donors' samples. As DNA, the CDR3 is TGTGCCAGCAGAGGTCCACCTGAAAAACTGTTTTTT. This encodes CASRGPPEKLFF.